The entry below describes one T cell receptor beta chain. Its antigen is currently not known. Per-base qualities were not stored, and no clone one base away is much larger. This sample is part of a study of blood T cell repertoires in COVID-19 (dated by TCRdb to the early 2020s). Context from the whole study: Samples from collaborators originated in the United States, Italy and Spain and spanned both the acute and convalescent phases of COVID-19. A freely available public database, intended as a resource for researchers studying the immune response to SARS-CoV-2, is where the repertoires were released. Subjects who had been exposed to COVID-19, were actively infected with it, or had recovered from it provided the deeply sampled blood TCRbeta repertoires that made up the dataset. Samples were obtained from the ongoing ImmuneRACE study (first 160 participants) and from 1,254 subjects provided by 6 global collaborators. Nearly every sample came with metadata listing a de-identified subject ID, COVID-19 status, age in years and sex. Where available, HLA class I and class II types were taken from metadata supplied by the sample provider and were not determined by assay-based typing. The prospective study material was composed of cDNA or gDNA derived from T cells, B-cell-depleted T cells, or PBMCs.

CDR1 DFQATT and CDR2 SNEGSKA are derived from the germline V gene (reference sequence). Trimming removed 3 bases from V and 4 bases from J, leaving 10 bases between the germline ends. Counted from cysteine to phenylalanine, this CDR3 has 13 amino acids. Only CDR3 DNA is held: 39 bases, read in frame from base 1. TCRbeta CDR3 regions were amplified from genomic DNA using the immunoSEQ Assay, a bias-controlled multiplex PCR. In the source study's methods: The number of nucleated cells in each sample was estimated from the amplification of reference gene primers within the assay. To quantify the absolute abundance of each unique TCRbeta CDR3 rearrangement, sequence reads were collapsed and filtered. Productive Simpson clonality was computed per sample as the square root of Simpson's diversity index over productive rearrangements. TCRdb retrieved this table from immuneACCESS and kept in-frame rearrangements only. Not all clones are present; in checked studies, unresolved V genes account for under half, and no reason is known for the remainder. V and J calls plus clone size are reproduced from that table; the DNA served to infer D and trimming. The sample table contains around 170,000 clones; only one count was recorded for around 80% of them. The ten top clones hold 6.5% to 7% of the sample.

The full study reports these points: The quantity of clinical and demographic metadata differed by source and by participant and was supplied without curation.

The collaborating institutions used their own protocols to collect whole blood in K2EDTA tubes. For TCRbeta analysis, collaborator samples were shipped as frozen whole blood, as isolated PBMCs, or as DNA extracted from either sample type. The source material was peripheral blood. The clonotype originates from a man between 65 and 85 years old with active or convalescent COVID-19. Recombination linked TRBV20-1 to TRBJ1-5, with no confident D gene call. The CDR3 loop reads CSASTAGNQPQHF. The base sequence is TGCAGTGCTAGTACGGCGGGGAATCAGCCCCAGCATTTT.